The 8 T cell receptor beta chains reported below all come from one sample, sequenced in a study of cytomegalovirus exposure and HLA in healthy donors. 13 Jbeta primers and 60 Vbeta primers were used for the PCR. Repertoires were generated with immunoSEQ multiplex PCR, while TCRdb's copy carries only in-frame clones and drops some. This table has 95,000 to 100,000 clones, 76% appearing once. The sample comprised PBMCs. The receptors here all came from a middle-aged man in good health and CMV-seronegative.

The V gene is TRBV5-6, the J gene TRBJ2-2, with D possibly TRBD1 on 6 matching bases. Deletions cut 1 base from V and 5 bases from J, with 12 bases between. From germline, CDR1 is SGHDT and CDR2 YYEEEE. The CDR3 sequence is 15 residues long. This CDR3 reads CASSLWGLRTGELFF. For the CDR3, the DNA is TGTGCCAGCAGCTTGTGGGGGCTAAGAACCGGGGAGCTGTTTTTT.

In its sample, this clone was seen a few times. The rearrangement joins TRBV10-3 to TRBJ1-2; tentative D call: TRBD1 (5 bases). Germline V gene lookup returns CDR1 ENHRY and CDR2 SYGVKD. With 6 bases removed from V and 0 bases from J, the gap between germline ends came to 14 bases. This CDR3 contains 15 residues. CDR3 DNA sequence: TGTGCCATCAGGCGGGACGACAATTCTAACTATGGCTACACCTTC. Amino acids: CAIRRDDNSNYGYTF.

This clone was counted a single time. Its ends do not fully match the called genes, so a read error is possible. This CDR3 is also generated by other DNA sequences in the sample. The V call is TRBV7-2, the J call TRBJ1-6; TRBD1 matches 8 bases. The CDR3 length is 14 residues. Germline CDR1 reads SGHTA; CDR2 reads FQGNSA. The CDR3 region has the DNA TGTGCCAGCAGCTTAGACAGGGGGTTTTCACCTCTCCACTTT. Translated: CASSLDRGFSPLHF.

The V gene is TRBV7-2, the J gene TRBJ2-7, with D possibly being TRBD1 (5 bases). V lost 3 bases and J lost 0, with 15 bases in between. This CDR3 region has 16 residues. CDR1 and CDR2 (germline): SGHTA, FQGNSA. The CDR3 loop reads CASSFKTGTNSYEQYF. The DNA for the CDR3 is TGTGCCAGCAGCTTTAAAACAGGAACGAACTCCTACGAGCAGTACTTC.

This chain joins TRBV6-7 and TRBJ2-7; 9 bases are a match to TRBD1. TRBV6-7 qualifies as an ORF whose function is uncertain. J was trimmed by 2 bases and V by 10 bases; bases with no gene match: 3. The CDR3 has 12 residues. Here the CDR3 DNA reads TGTGCCACGGACAGGGGAACCTACGAGCAGTACGTC. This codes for CATDRGTYEQYV.

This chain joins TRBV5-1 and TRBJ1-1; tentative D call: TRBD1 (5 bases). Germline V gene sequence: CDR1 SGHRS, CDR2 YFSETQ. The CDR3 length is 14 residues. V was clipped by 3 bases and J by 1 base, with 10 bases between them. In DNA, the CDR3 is TGCGCCAGCAGCTCGTTGGGGGGGAACACTGAAGCTTTCTTT. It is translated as CASSSLGGNTEAFF.

CDR3 amino acids: CASSRAPGTGNSPLHF. The CDR3 DNA sequence: TGCGCCAGCAGCCGAGCACCCGGGACAGGGAATTCACCCCTCCACTTT. The chain is built from TRBV4-3 and TRBJ1-6; the match to TRBD1 covers 9 bases. The CDR3 sequence is 16 residues long. The junction had 8 bases not matched to a gene; V was cut back by 4 bases and J by 7 bases. Per germline, CDR1 LGHNA and CDR2 YSLEER.

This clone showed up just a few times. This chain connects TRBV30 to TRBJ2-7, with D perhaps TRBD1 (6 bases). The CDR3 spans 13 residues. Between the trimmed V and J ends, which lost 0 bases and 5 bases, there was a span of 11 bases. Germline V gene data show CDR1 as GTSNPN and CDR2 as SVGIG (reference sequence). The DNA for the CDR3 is TGTGCCTGGAGTGTACAGGGAACCCACGAGCAGTACTTC. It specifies CAWSVQGTHEQYF.